This TCR beta chain was captured by sequencing in a study of beta chain features in type 1 diabetes. CDR3 length: 14 residues. The germline V gene encodes CDR1 SNHLY and CDR2 FYNNEI. Trimming cost V 6 bases and J 5 bases, with 16 bases left between them. Reverse transcribing all isolated RNA meant expressed TCRB transcripts were sequenced. Clones were read by immunoSEQ multiplex PCR, and TCRdb kept only the in-frame ones, dropping some. The sample shows 970,000 or so clones, roughly a sixth of them seen only once. This clone appeared a few times. The sequencing input was naive CD4+ T cells from blood. The TCR comes from a woman between 18 and 29 years old in good health. The J gene is TRBJ1-1, the V gene TRBV2; D might be TRBD1 (6 bases). CDR3 residues: CASSEGHFVTEAFF. CDR3 nucleotides: TGTGCCAGCAGCGAGGGACATTTTGTTACTGAAGCTTTCTTT.